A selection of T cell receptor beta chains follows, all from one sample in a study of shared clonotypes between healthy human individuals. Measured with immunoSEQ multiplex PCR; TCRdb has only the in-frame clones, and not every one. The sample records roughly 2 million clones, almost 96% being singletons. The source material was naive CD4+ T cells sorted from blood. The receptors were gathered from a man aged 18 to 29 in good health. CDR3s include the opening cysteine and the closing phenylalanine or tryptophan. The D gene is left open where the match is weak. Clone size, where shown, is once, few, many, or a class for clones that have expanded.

CDR3nt: TGTGCCAGCAGCTTAGGTCGTTTTGGAAGGGGCCGAGACGAAGCTTTCTTT
CDR3aa: CASSLGRFGRGRDEAFF
d_gene: -
v_gene: TRBV7-8
j_gene: TRBJ1-1
abundance: -

CDR3nt: TGTGCCAGCAGTTACGCTACAGGGGTAGGGGATTCACCCCTCCACTTT
CDR3aa: CASSYATGVGDSPLHF
d_gene: TRBD1
v_gene: TRBV6-9
j_gene: TRBJ1-6
abundance: -

CDR3nt: TGCGCCAGCCAGCACTCACCGGGACTAGCGGGAGTTTTTGGAGAGACCCAGTACTTC
CDR3aa: CASQHSPGLAGVFGETQYF
d_gene: TRBD2
v_gene: TRBV5-1
j_gene: TRBJ2-5
abundance: -

CDR3nt: TGTGCCAGCAGCCCCTGGTTAAATGAGCAGTTCTTC
CDR3aa: CASSPWLNEQFF
d_gene: -
v_gene: TRBV7-2
j_gene: TRBJ2-1
abundance: once

CDR3nt: TGCGCCAGCAGCGCAGGGGGCAAGCGGTACGAGCAGTACTTC
CDR3aa: CASSAGGKRYEQYF
d_gene: TRBD1
v_gene: TRBV5-1
j_gene: TRBJ2-7
abundance: -

CDR3nt: TGTGCCAGCAGCGACCGGGACAGGGACTATGGCTACACCTTC
CDR3aa: CASSDRDRDYGYTF
d_gene: TRBD1
v_gene: TRBV11-2
j_gene: TRBJ1-2
abundance: -

CDR3nt: TGTGCCAGCAGTTTCGCTTATTCACCCCTCCACTTT
CDR3aa: CASSFAYSPLHF
d_gene: -
v_gene: TRBV28
j_gene: TRBJ1-6
abundance: -

CDR3nt: TGTGCCAGCAGCTTAAGCTTGGCGGGAGGTCTTTATGAGCAGTTCTTC
CDR3aa: CASSLSLAGGLYEQFF
d_gene: TRBD2
v_gene: TRBV7-2
j_gene: TRBJ2-1
abundance: -

CDR3nt: TGTGCCAGCAGGTCCGTACCTTCCTATAATTCACCCCTCCACTTT
CDR3aa: CASRSVPSYNSPLHF
d_gene: -
v_gene: TRBV27
j_gene: TRBJ1-6
abundance: few

CDR3nt: TGTGCCAGCAGTTTAGCGTGGGAGCAGTACTTC
CDR3aa: CASSLAWEQYF
d_gene: -
v_gene: TRBV28
j_gene: TRBJ2-7
abundance: -

CDR3nt: TGCGCCAGCAGGGGACAGGGGAACACTGAAGCTTTCTTT
CDR3aa: CASRGQGNTEAFF
d_gene: TRBD1
v_gene: TRBV5-1
j_gene: TRBJ1-1
abundance: few

CDR3nt: TGCGCCAGCAGCTTAAGGGGGGTCCAGGATACGCAGTATTTT
CDR3aa: CASSLRGVQDTQYF
d_gene: -
v_gene: TRBV5-1
j_gene: TRBJ2-3
abundance: -

CDR3nt: TGTGCCAGCAGCCCCACAGGGATGACAGATACGCAGTATTTT
CDR3aa: CASSPTGMTDTQYF
d_gene: -
v_gene: TRBV7-2
j_gene: TRBJ2-3
abundance: -

CDR3nt: TGTGCCAGCAAACTGGACCAGGACGTAACCGGGGAGCTGTTTTTT
CDR3aa: CASKLDQDVTGELFF
d_gene: -
v_gene: TRBV6-1
j_gene: TRBJ2-2
abundance: once

CDR3nt: TGCGCCAGCAGCTTAATCGGACAGACCTCTGGGGCCAACGTCCTGACTTTC
CDR3aa: CASSLIGQTSGANVLTF
d_gene: -
v_gene: TRBV5-1
j_gene: TRBJ2-6
abundance: -

CDR3nt: TGTGCCTGGAGTACGGGACAGGGGGCCAGCGAGCAGTACTTC
CDR3aa: CAWSTGQGASEQYF
d_gene: TRBD1
v_gene: TRBV30
j_gene: TRBJ2-7
abundance: -

CDR3nt: TGTGCCAGCAGCACACGGGACAGGGTCGGGGTTAACTATGGCTACACCTTC
CDR3aa: CASSTRDRVGVNYGYTF
d_gene: TRBD1
v_gene: TRBV9
j_gene: TRBJ1-2
abundance: -